The 14 T cell receptor beta chains below were found in one sample sequenced in a study of control samples from healthy donors and cancer patients. Only in-frame clones appear in the TCRdb table, and some are missing; sequencing was by immunoSEQ multiplex PCR. The sample records roughly 370,000 clones, 90% being singletons. Sequenced input: PBMCs. All receptors come from a man aged 40-49 years with head and neck cancer.

This chain uses TRBV7-2 with TRBJ2-1; D ambiguous. V lost 1 base and J 0 bases, leaving 7 bases between the germline ends. The CDR3 sequence is 15 residues long. CDR1 is SGHTA and CDR2 is FQGNSA in the germline V gene. CDR3 sequence reads: CASSLDYSSYNEQFF. The CDR3, as DNA: TGTGCCAGCAGCTTAGACTATAGCTCCTACAATGAGCAGTTCTTC.

The chain employs TRBV18 and TRBJ2-5; 9 bases are a match to TRBD1. The CDR3 spans 16 residues. Germline assignment: CDR1 KGHSH and CDR2 LQKENI. V was clipped by 6 bases and J by 5 bases; unmatched bases: 13. CDR3 nucleotide sequence: TGTGCCAGCTCTCGTGGGACAGGGAGGTCCGGGGAGACCCAGTACTTC. Translated, it gives CASSRGTGRSGETQYF.

J is TRBJ2-3 and V is TRBV6-2 or TRBV6-3, with TRBD1 identical over 7 bases. Trimming cost V 1 base and J 2 bases; bases outside gene matches: 9. The germline CDR1 and CDR2 sequences are MNHEY and SVGEGT. The CDR3 length is 17 residues. For the CDR3, the DNA is TGTGCCAGCAGTTACTACCCGGGACAGTCCTACACAGATACGCAGTATTTT. Protein product: CASSYYPGQSYTDTQYF.

This chain links TRBV18 with TRBJ1-1; tentative D call: TRBD1 (6 bases). V gave up 3 bases and J gave up 0 bases, with 11 bases separating them. The CDR3 runs to 15 residues. Germline loops: CDR1 KGHSH, CDR2 LQKENI. CDR3 nucleotide sequence: TGTGCCAGCTCACCTCCCGGGACAATGAACACTGAAGCTTTCTTT. It translates to CASSPPGTMNTEAFF.

The genes are TRBV11-2 and TRBJ1-6; maybe TRBD1 (5 bases). The germline V and J ends were trimmed by 5 bases and 10 bases, with 18 bases remaining between them. Germline V lookup: CDR1 SGHAT, CDR2 FQNNGV. This CDR3 is 15 amino acids long. The chain's CDR3 is CASSTSRAVGSPLHF. CDR3 coding DNA: TGTGCCAGCAGCACATCCAGGGCAGTTGGATCACCCCTCCACTTT.

The gene calls are TRBV7-2 and TRBJ2-3; D gene unclear. Trimming left V 5 bases short and J 0 bases short, with 12 bases between. Germline V gene sequence: CDR1 SGHTA, CDR2 FQGNSA. This CDR3 contains 15 residues. CDR3 bases: TGTGCCAGCAGCCGTAATCTACCCAGCACAGATACGCAGTATTTT. Residues: CASSRNLPSTDTQYF.

V gene TRBV15 combines with J gene TRBJ2-7, with unresolved D. CDR1 is LNHNV and CDR2 is YYDKDF in the germline V gene (reference sequence). V lost 3 bases to trimming and J lost 6 bases, with 15 bases between them. The CDR3 length is 14 residues. The CDR3 region has the DNA TGTGCCACCAGCAGTTCGGACCGGCACGGCGAGCAGTACTTC. Translation gives CATSSSDRHGEQYF.

J is TRBJ2-7 and V is TRBV28, with 12 nucleotides matching TRBD2. Germline-derived CDR1 and CDR2 are MDHEN and SYDVKM. The CDR3 runs 20 residues. J gave up 4 bases and V 6 bases, and 22 bases lay outside the gene matches. Here the CDR3 DNA reads TGTGCCAGCAGCCTAAGAACCTTCAATCCGACTAGCGGGAGAATGTACGAGCAGTACTTC. Protein product: CASSLRTFNPTSGRMYEQYF.

The chain couples TRBV4-2 to TRBJ2-7; tentative D call: TRBD1 (6 bases). V lost 1 base, J lost 7 bases, and 14 bases lay in between. Germline values: CDR1 LGHNA, CDR2 YNFKEQ. The CDR3 runs 14 residues. The CDR3 DNA reads TGTGCCAGCAGCCAAGCGATGGGGGCAGGGGAGCAGTACTTC. Protein: CASSQAMGAGEQYF.

J is TRBJ1-2 and V is TRBV9, with 10 bases lining up with TRBD1. The CDR3 spans 15 residues. V dropped 3 bases and J dropped 2; count of bases not matched to a gene: 4. Looked up from germline, CDR1 is SGDLS and CDR2 is YYNGEE. In DNA, the CDR3 is TGTGCCAGCAGCGACGGGACAGGGGAAAACTATGGCTACACCTTC. Protein: CASSDGTGENYGYTF. The full variable domain, with the rest looked up from reference TRBV9 and TRBJ1-2, is DSGVTQTPKHLITATGQRVTLRCSPRSGDLSVYWYQQSLDQGLQFLIQYYNGEERAKGNILERFSAQQFPDLHSELNLSSLELGDSALYFCASSDGTGENYGYTFGSGTRLTVV.

This chain connects TRBV5-6 to TRBJ1-6, with 11 bases matching TRBD1. The ends lost 0 bases at V and 7 bases at J; junction bases unmatched: 0. Per germline, CDR1 SGHDT and CDR2 YYEEEE. The CDR3 extends over 15 amino acids. Here the CDR3 DNA reads TGTGCCAGCAGCTTGGGGGACAGGGGGAATTCACCCCTCCACTTT. Translation: CASSLGDRGNSPLHF.

V gene TRBV7-9 combines with J gene TRBJ2-2; TRBD1 aligns across 7 bases. V shed 4 bases and J 6 bases; nucleotides not matched to a gene: 8. There are 15 residues in the CDR3. Germline lookup yields CDR1 SEHNR and CDR2 FQNEAQ (reference sequence). Here the CDR3 reads CASSYTAQGAGELFF. Written as DNA, the CDR3 is TGTGCCAGCAGCTACACGGCCCAGGGGGCCGGGGAGCTGTTTTTT.

The chain carries TRBV2 and TRBJ1-3; D is possibly TRBD1 (6 bases). This CDR3 comprises 15 residues. Germline V lookup: CDR1 SNHLY, CDR2 FYNNEI. V was cut by 6 bases and J by 1 base, with 13 bases left in between. For the CDR3, the DNA is TGTGCCAGCAGATCAGAACAGGGATCTGGAAACACCATATATTTT. Translated, it gives CASRSEQGSGNTIYF.

Only a few counts were recorded for this clone. The chain joins TRBV27 to TRBJ2-1, with D unclear. The CDR3 length is 10 residues. Germline-derived CDR1 and CDR2 are MNHEY and SMNVEV (reference sequence). Trimming took off 5 bases at V and 8 bases at J, with 4 bases between the two ends. The CDR3 DNA follows: TGTGCCAGCAGTCAGTATGAGCAGTTCTTC. This codes for CASSQYEQFF.